A single TCR beta chain is shown here with its context. Antigen unknown. The sample is drawn from a study of cytomegalovirus exposure and HLA in healthy donors. With 60 Vbeta and 13 Jbeta primers, the PCR was carried out. Sequenced by immunoSEQ multiplex PCR; TCRdb stores in-frame clones only, minus some. The table has about 190,000 clones, approximately 78% seen once. Germline V gene data show CDR1 as MDHEN and CDR2 as SYDVKM. Losses at the gene ends were 4 bases for V and 2 bases for J; bases not matched to a gene: 14. The CDR3 consists of 18 residues. General observations from the study: The later analysis indicated that the majority of CMV-associated TCR beta chains appeared HLA-restricted.

This TCR derives from a woman aged 25 to 45 in good health and CMV-seropositive. The V and J genes are TRBV28 and TRBJ2-5; TRBD2 matches 9 bases. Specimen: PBMCs. CDR3 loop: CASSSLSGRWSRQETQYF. In DNA, the CDR3 is TGTGCCAGCAGTTCCCTTAGCGGGAGATGGAGTCGACAAGAGACCCAGTACTTC. The whole variable domain, filled in from reference TRBV28 and TRBJ2-5, reads DVKVTQSSRYLVKRTGEKVFLECVQDMDHENMFWYRQDPGLGLRLIYFSYDVKMKEKGDIPEGYSVSREKKERFSLILESASTNQTSMYLCASSSLSGRWSRQETQYFGPGTRLLVL.